This note documents a single T cell receptor beta chain sequence. The data were obtained in a study of blood T cell repertoires in COVID-19. Study-level information: Whether acute or convalescent, the COVID-19 samples came from the United States, Italy and Spain. Nucleic acid was either cDNA or gDNA, and it came from T cells, B-cell-depleted T cells, or PBMCs.

CDR1 DFQATT and CDR2 SNEGSKA come from the germline V gene (reference sequence). This CDR3 has 14 residues. V lost 3 bases, J lost 3 bases, and 14 bases lay in between. Original data processing: Amplification from reference gene primers served as the basis for estimated nucleated cell counts. Sequencing used immunoSEQ multiplex PCR; TCRdb keeps in-frame clones, though not all of them. V and J calls plus clone size are reproduced from that table; the DNA served to infer D and trimming. The table records 55,000 to 80,000 clones, roughly four fifths of them present only once. Sequenced sample: peripheral blood. The chain recombines TRBV20-1 with TRBJ1-2; maybe TRBD1 (5 bases). The TCR originated in a woman in her seventies with acute or convalescent COVID-19. CDR3 in DNA: TGCAGTGCTAGTCAGGGTCTTGGGGACTATGGCTACACCTTC. It specifies CSASQGLGDYGYTF.